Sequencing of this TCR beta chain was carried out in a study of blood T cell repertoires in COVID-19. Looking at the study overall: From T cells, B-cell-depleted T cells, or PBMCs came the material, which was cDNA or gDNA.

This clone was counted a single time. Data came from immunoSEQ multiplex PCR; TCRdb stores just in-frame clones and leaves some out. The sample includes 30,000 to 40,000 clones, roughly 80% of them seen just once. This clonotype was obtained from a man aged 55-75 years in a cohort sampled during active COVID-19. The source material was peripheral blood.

The CDR3 region is CASSQSRDYNEQFF. The CDR3 DNA is TGCGCCAGCAGCCAAAGCCGGGACTACAATGAGCAGTTCTTC. The V gene is TRBV4-1, the J gene TRBJ2-1, with TRBD2 as a possible D gene (5 bases). Trimming cost V 2 bases and J 3 bases, with 8 bases left between them. This CDR3 is built from 14 residues. CDR1 and CDR2 from the germline V gene are MGHRA and YSYEKL.